This TCR beta chain came from a study of CD8 T cells in ankylosing spondylitis. V was pared by 8 bases and J by 1 base, with 4 bases of the junction left unmatched. This CDR3 contains 14 residues. This clonotype has only a few counts. TCRdb passed the 5' RACE reads through MiXCR, listing each CDR3 protein once. The sample shows about 160,000 distinct CDR3 sequences, around 20% of them seen only once. The specimen sequenced was blood, either unsorted or a sorted T cell fraction (not recorded which). V is TRBV12-3 or TRBV12-4 and J is TRBJ1-5; TRBD1 aligns across 8 bases. The sequence came from a male donor with ankylosing spondylitis or in good health (not recorded which). Written as DNA, the CDR3 is TGTGCCAGCCACGACAGGGGAAGCAATCAGCCCCAGCATTTT. Its protein product is CASHDRGSNQPQHF.